Following are 9 T cell receptor beta chains from one sample sequenced in a study of T cells in localized non-small cell lung cancer. Profiled with immunoSEQ multiplex PCR; TCRdb holds only in-frame clones, not every one. The sample has about 11,000 clones, just under 30% seen once; the top ten hold 5.2%. Sample: lung tumor tissue, taken before any cancer treatment. The origin of the receptors is a man between 40 and 70 years old with stage I lung adenocarcinoma.

In this sample, this clone turned up many times. This chain connects TRBV11-3 to TRBJ1-3, with D unclear. The germline V gene encodes CDR1 SGHNT and CDR2 YENEEA. V was cut by 7 bases and J by 0 bases, with 13 bases left in between. The CDR3 is 15 residues long. The CDR3 nucleotides read TGTGCCAGCACCACTATAGCCTACTCTGGAAACACCATATATTTT. Amino acid sequence: CASTTIAYSGNTIYF.

This clone has a single count. The chain joins TRBV19 to TRBJ2-7; 10 bases map to TRBD1. The V gene's germline CDR1 is LNHDA and CDR2 SQIVND (reference sequence). V trimming: 7 bases; J trimming: 3 bases; junction bases outside the gene matches: 6. The CDR3 length is 14 residues. The CDR3 coding sequence is TGTGCCAGTAAAGACAGGGGGCTCAGCTACGAGCAGTACTTC. Amino acids: CASKDRGLSYEQYF.

This clone was found a few times. The rearrangement links TRBV30 to TRBJ1-5; TRBD1 matches 7 bases. V gave up 0 bases and J gave up 2 bases; unmatched junction bases: 10. Germline V CDR1 and CDR2: GTSNPN, SVGIG (reference sequence). The length of the CDR3 is 17 residues. DNA of the CDR3: TGTGCCTGGAGTGTACCCCAAAACAGGGGTGGCAATCAGCCCCAGCATTTT. Translated: CAWSVPQNRGGNQPQHF.

The V and J genes are TRBV6-8 and TRBJ1-2; no clear D. V lost 6 bases and J lost 4, with 18 bases in between. This CDR3 contains 15 residues. Looked up from germline, CDR1 is MNHGY and CDR2 is SAAAGT. The CDR3 reads CASSLDPYSGYGYTF. CDR3 DNA sequence: TGTGCCAGCAGCCTTGACCCTTACTCCGGCTATGGCTACACCTTC.

The CDR3, as DNA: TGTGCCAGCAGCTTACTCCGTTCAGAGGACAATCAGCCCCAGCATTTT. Protein: CASSLLRSEDNQPQHF. The chain employs TRBV11-3 and TRBJ1-5; D remains ambiguous. In germline, CDR1 is SGHNT, CDR2 YENEEA. V was pared by 2 bases and J by 3 bases, with 14 bases between. CDR3 length: 16 amino acids.

In its sample, this clone was seen a few times. The V gene is TRBV30, the J gene TRBJ1-2, with 9 bases that match TRBD1. Germline lookup yields CDR1 GTSNPN and CDR2 SVGIG (reference sequence). Unmatched junction bases numbered 8, after V lost 1 base and J lost 5 bases. This CDR3 contains 15 residues. CDR3 nucleotide sequence: TGTGCCTGGAGTGATCCTGGACAGGGGAAATATGGCTACACCTTC. The encoded protein is CAWSDPGQGKYGYTF.

The chain couples TRBV6-8 to TRBJ1-2; maybe TRBD1 (6 bases). Germline V CDR1 and CDR2: MNHGY, SAAAGT. Deletions cut 6 bases from V and 8 bases from J, with 25 bases between. The CDR3 has 16 amino acids. The chain's CDR3 is CASRERGGTEAGGYTF. CDR3 coding DNA: TGTGCCAGCAGGGAACGTGGGGGCACGGAAGCGGGAGGCTACACCTTC.

This clone was recorded many times. The J gene is TRBJ1-1, the V gene TRBV11-3; the match to TRBD1 covers 9 bases. CDR3 size: 14 residues. V was clipped by 6 bases and J by 5 bases; unmatched bases: 7. In germline, CDR1 is SGHNT, CDR2 YENEEA. CDR3 sequence: CASRLTGGSTEAFF. CDR3 coding DNA: TGTGCCAGCAGACTGACAGGGGGATCGACTGAAGCTTTCTTT.

A few counts support this clone. The chain carries TRBV9 and TRBJ2-7; TRBD2 is a possible D gene (6 bases). V lost 0 bases, J lost 4 bases, and 14 bases lay in between. This CDR3 comprises 15 residues. Germline-derived CDR1 and CDR2 are SGDLS and YYNGEE. The CDR3 coding sequence is TGTGCCAGCAGCGTAGGGGGCCGGGGGAGTTACGAGCAGTACTTC. Amino acid sequence: CASSVGGRGSYEQYF.